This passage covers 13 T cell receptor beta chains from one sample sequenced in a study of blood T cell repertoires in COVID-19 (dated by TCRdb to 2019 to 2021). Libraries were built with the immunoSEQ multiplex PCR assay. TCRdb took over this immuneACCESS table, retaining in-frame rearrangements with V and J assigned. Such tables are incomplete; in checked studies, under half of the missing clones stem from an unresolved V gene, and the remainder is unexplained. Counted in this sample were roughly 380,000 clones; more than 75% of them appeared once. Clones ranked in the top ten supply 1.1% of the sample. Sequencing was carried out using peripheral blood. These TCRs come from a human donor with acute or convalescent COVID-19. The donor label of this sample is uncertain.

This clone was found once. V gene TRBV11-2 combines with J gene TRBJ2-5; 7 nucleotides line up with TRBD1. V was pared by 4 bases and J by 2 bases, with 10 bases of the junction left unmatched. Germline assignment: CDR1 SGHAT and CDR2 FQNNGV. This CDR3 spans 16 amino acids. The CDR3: CASSSGGFREQETQYF. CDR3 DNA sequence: TGTGCCAGCAGCTCAGGGGGTTTTAGGGAACAAGAGACCCAGTACTTC.

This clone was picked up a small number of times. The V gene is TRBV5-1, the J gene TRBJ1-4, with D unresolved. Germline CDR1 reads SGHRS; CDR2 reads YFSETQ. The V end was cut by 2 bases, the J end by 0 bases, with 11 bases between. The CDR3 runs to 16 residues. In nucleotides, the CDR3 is TGCGCCAGCAGCTTTTCGGACGGGGCAACTAATGAAAAACTGTTTTTT. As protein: CASSFSDGATNEKLFF. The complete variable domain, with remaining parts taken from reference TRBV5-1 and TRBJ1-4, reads KAGVTQTPRYLIKTRGQQVTLSCSPISGHRSVSWYQQTPGQGLQFLFEYFSETQRNKGNFPGRFSGRQFSNSRSEMNVSTLELGDSALYLCASSFSDGATNEKLFFGSGTQLSVL.

In DNA form, the CDR3 reads TGTGCCAGCAGCAGACGGAGGAACACTGAAGCTTTCTTT. Residues: CASSRRRNTEAFF. The chain combines TRBV6-5 with TRBJ1-1; no firm D call. The V and J ends lost 6 bases and 1 base respectively, with 9 bases between them. Germline-derived CDR1 and CDR2 are MNHEY and SVGAGI. The CDR3 is 13 amino acids.

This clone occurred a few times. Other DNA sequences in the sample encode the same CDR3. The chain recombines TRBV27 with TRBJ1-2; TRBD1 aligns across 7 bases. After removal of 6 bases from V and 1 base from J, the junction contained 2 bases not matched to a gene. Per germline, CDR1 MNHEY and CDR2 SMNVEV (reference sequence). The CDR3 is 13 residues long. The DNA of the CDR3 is TGTGCCAGCAGACGACAGGGTAACTATGGCTACACCTTC. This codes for CASRRQGNYGYTF.

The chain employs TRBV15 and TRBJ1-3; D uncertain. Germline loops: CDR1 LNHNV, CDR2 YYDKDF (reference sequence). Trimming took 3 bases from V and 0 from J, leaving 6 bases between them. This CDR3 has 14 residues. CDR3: CATSSHSSGNTIYF. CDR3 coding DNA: TGTGCCACCAGCAGTCACAGCTCTGGAAACACCATATATTTT. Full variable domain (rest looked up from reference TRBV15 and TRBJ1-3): DAMVIQNPRYQVTQFGKPVTLSCSQTLNHNVMYWYQQKSSQAPKLLFHYYDKDFNNEADTPDNFQSRRPNTSFCFLDIRSPGLGDTAMYLCATSSHSSGNTIYFGEGSWLTVV.

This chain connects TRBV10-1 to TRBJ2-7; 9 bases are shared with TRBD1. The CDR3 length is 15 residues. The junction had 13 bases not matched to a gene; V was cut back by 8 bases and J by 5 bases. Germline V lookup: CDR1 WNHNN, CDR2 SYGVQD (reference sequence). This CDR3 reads CASGPPSGQGHEQYF. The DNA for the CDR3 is TGCGCCAGCGGACCCCCTTCGGGACAGGGCCACGAGCAGTACTTC.

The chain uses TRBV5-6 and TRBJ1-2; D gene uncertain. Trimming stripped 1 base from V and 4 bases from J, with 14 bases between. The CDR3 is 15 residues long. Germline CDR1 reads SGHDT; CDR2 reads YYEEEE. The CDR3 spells CASSLSEGWAYGYTF. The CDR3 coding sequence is TGTGCCAGCAGCTTGTCGGAGGGCTGGGCCTATGGCTACACCTTC.

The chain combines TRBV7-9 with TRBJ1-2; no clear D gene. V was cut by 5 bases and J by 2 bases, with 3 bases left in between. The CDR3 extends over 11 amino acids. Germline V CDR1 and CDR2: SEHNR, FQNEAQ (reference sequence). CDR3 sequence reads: CASSLNYGYTF. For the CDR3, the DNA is TGTGCCAGCAGCCTAAACTATGGCTACACCTTC.

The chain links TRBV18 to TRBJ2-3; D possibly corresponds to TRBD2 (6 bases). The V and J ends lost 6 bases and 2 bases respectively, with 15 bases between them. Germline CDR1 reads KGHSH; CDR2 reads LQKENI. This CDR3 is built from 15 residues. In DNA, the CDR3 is TGTGCCAGCTCCCCAGCCCGGAGGGTCACAGATACGCAGTATTTT. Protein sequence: CASSPARRVTDTQYF. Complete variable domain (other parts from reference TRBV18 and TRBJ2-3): NAGVMQNPRHLVRRRGQEARLRCSPMKGHSHVYWYRQLPEEGLKFMVYLQKENIIDESGMPKERFSAEFPKEGPSILRIQQVVRGDSAAYFCASSPARRVTDTQYFGPGTRLTVL.

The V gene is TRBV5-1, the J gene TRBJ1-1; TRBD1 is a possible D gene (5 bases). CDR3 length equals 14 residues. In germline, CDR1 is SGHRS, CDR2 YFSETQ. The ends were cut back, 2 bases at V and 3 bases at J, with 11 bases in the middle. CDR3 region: CASSFPGVDTEAFF. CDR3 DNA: TGCGCCAGCAGCTTTCCGGGGGTGGACACTGAAGCTTTCTTT.

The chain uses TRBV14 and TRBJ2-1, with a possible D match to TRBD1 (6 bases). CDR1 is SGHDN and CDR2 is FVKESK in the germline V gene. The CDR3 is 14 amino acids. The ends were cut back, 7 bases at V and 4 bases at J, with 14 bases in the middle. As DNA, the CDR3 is TGTGCCAGCAAGGGGGACGGAAAGTACAATGAGCAGTTCTTC. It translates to CASKGDGKYNEQFF.

The CDR3 DNA reads as TGCGCCAGCAGCCAAGACCCCCCGACGGGTAGTGGAAACACCATATATTTT. It encodes CASSQDPPTGSGNTIYF. The chain joins TRBV4-1 to TRBJ1-3; D gene uncertain. Trimming removed 0 bases from V and 3 bases from J, with 15 bases in between. Germline assignment: CDR1 MGHRA and CDR2 YSYEKL. The CDR3 spans 17 residues.

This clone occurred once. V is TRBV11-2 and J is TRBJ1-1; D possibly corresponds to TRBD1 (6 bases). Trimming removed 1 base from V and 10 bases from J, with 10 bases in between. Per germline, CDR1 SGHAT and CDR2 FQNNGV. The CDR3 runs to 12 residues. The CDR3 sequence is CASSLAGVGAFF. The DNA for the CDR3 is TGTGCCAGCAGCTTAGCAGGGGTAGGAGCTTTCTTT.